Shown below are 10 T cell receptor beta chains from a single sample sequenced in a study of regulatory T cells in long-lasting Graves disease. As for time point: persistent/refractory GD, antithyroid drugs over 5 years with positive TRAb. Isolated PBMC RNA provided the starting material for the TCR library. Both iRepertoire HTBI primers and Arm-PCR of CDR3 regions were used to build the TCR beta libraries. TCRdb reanalysed the multiplex PCR reads using MiXCR and keeps one entry per CDR3 protein. The data hold approximately 360,000 distinct CDR3 sequences, with around 23% observed a single time. This sample comprised peripheral blood mononuclear cells (PBMCs), obtained when the disease was refractory, from a patient treated with antithyroid drugs. These TCRs come from a middle-aged woman with Graves disease.

This chain links TRBV27 with TRBJ1-1; D may be TRBD1 (5 bases). This CDR3 region has 14 residues. The V gene lost 8 bases and the J gene lost 4 bases, with 17 bases spanning the gap. The germline V gene encodes CDR1 MNHEY and CDR2 SMNVEV (reference sequence). The DNA for the CDR3 is TGTGCCAGCTCCTATAGGGGCTTGCCCACTGAAGCTTTCTTT. As protein: CASSYRGLPTEAFF.

CDR3 sequence (DNA): TGTGCCAGCAGCTTAGACCTACATCCGAACACTGAAGCTTTCTTT. It encodes CASSLDLHPNTEAFF. The chain couples TRBV11-1 to TRBJ1-1, with D uncertain. This CDR3 is 15 amino acids long. V lost 1 base, J lost 1 base, and 10 bases lay in between. The germline V gene encodes CDR1 SGHAT and CDR2 FQDESV (reference sequence).

This clonotype was counted at least ten times. Here the CDR3 reads CSALGTSGKVVYQETQYF. Here the CDR3 DNA reads TGCAGTGCCCTCGGGACTAGCGGGAAAGTTGTGTACCAAGAGACCCAGTACTTC. This chain connects TRBV20-1 to TRBJ2-5, with TRBD2 matching over 13 bases. The CDR3 is made up of 18 amino acids. Germline CDR1 DFQATT, CDR2 SNEGSKA (reference sequence). V was pared by 6 bases and J by 0 bases, with 13 bases of the junction left unmatched.

As for this clonotype: A far larger clone is only one base removed, so a read error is likely. The rearrangement joins TRBV13 to TRBJ2-5; TRBD1 agrees at 7 bases. This CDR3 region has 15 residues. The germline CDR1 and CDR2 sequences are PRHDT and FYEKMQ (reference sequence). The junction had 7 bases not matched to a gene; V was cut back by 3 bases and J by 3 bases. The CDR3 region is CASSFRDSIEETQYF. The CDR3 DNA reads TGTGCCAGCAGCTTCCGGGACAGTATCGAAGAGACCCAGTACTTC.

This clonotype was observed at least ten times. The chain combines TRBV6-1 with TRBJ1-2; tentative D call: TRBD1 (5 bases). Germline V gene lookup returns CDR1 MNHNS and CDR2 SASEGT. V lost 0 bases, J lost 4 bases, and 12 bases lay in between. The CDR3 runs to 15 residues. The DNA for the CDR3 is TGTGCCAGCAGTGAAGCAGTATCAGGGTTCTATGGCTACACCTTC. Protein product: CASSEAVSGFYGYTF.

This clonotype was seen repeatedly, ten times or more. The chain combines TRBV12-3 or TRBV12-4 with TRBJ2-7; 7 nucleotides match TRBD1. The CDR3 extends over 14 amino acids. Trimming took 3 bases from V and 6 from J; bases not matched to a gene: 8. CDR3 sequence reads: CASSFGTGAFEQYF. CDR3 coding DNA: TGTGCCAGCAGTTTCGGCACAGGGGCTTTCGAGCAGTACTTC.

This clonotype was counted a few times. The rearrangement uses TRBV11-2 and TRBJ2-3; TRBD2 agrees at 9 bases. Germline V gene sequence: CDR1 SGHAT, CDR2 FQNNGV. Trimming at V came to 5 bases and at J to 3 bases, leaving 6 bases not matched to a gene. This CDR3 is 15 amino acids long. CDR3 nucleotide sequence: TGTGCCAGCAGCACCTCTAGCGGGAAGACAGATACGCAGTATTTT. Translating it yields CASSTSSGKTDTQYF.

As concerns this clonotype: One base away lies a much larger clone, so this may be a sequencing read error. No conserved phenylalanine or tryptophan ends this CDR3, so it is likely a read error. The chain is built from TRBV24-1 and TRBJ2-5; D perhaps matches TRBD1 (6 bases). The V end lost 2 bases, the J end lost 2 bases, and 8 bases lay between the germline ends. Germline-derived CDR1 and CDR2 are KGHDR and SFDVKD. This CDR3 is built from 14 residues. The CDR3 reads CATSDSTGQETQYC. CDR3 sequence (DNA): TGTGCCACCAGTGATTCAACAGGGCAAGAGACCCAGTACTGC.

At least ten counts were recorded for this clonotype. The chain employs TRBV10-3 and TRBJ2-5; 7 bases fit TRBD1. Germline V gene data show CDR1 as ENHRY and CDR2 as SYGVKD. This CDR3 has 15 residues. With V trimmed by 10 bases and J by 5 bases, 16 bases remained unmatched. CDR3 sequence: CATARQGRLGETQYF. CDR3 coding DNA: TGTGCCACCGCCCGACAGGGACGTTTAGGGGAGACCCAGTACTTC.

The V and J genes are TRBV27 and TRBJ2-3, with D uncertain. The CDR3 is made up of 15 amino acids. Germline V gene sequence: CDR1 MNHEY, CDR2 SMNVEV (reference sequence). V was clipped by 2 bases and J by 2 bases, with 11 bases between them. The CDR3 loop is CASSLDRTATDTQYF. As DNA, the CDR3 is TGTGCCAGCAGTTTAGATCGGACGGCCACAGATACGCAGTATTTT.